This T cell receptor (beta chain) is from a study of identical twins. MiXCR, run by TCRdb on the 5' RACE reads, gives a single entry per CDR3 protein. Counted here are hundreds of thousands of distinct CDR3 sequences, 24% occurring once; the ten biggest clones make up 2.9%. There are a few counts of this clonotype. The germline V gene encodes CDR1 DFQATT and CDR2 SNEGSKA (reference sequence). The CDR3 length is 13 residues. Trimming removed 4 bases from V and 8 bases from J, with 17 bases in between. This sample was shared with a second study, whose subject was T cells expressing NK-cell markers. According to that study: Seven of the eight sequenced donors were classified as HCMV-seropositive, and one was classified as seronegative.

This chain uses TRBV20-1 with TRBJ1-2; tentatively, D is TRBD1 (5 bases). This TCR was sampled from a woman aged 18-29 years in good health. The sample comprised CD4+ T cells sorted from blood. The CDR3 loop reads CSATVGRAGGYTF. CDR3 in DNA: TGCAGTGCTACAGTTGGCAGGGCAGGGGGCTACACCTTC.